The TCR beta chain described here comes from a study of early T cells in non-severe SARS-CoV-2 infection. Overall study: Unsorted whole blood bulk RNA was sequenced, with unpaired chains.

Study results and limitations: Anti-spike CD8 specificities were favored by VDJdb matching, whose results missed private and CD4 specificities.

In this sample, this clonotype turned up many times. What it binds is unknown. The library protocol tagged individual cDNA molecules with unique molecular identifiers. One entry per CDR3 protein results from TCRdb running MiXCR on the 5' RACE reads. The data hold tens of thousands of distinct CDR3 sequences, with roughly a tenth observed a single time. The CDR3 is made up of 18 amino acids. Germline V gene data show CDR1 as SQVTM and CDR2 as ANQGSEA. The V segment lost 1 base and the J segment 9 bases; nucleotides outside the gene matches: 18. The chain links TRBV29-1 to TRBJ2-1, with 10 bases aligning to TRBD2. Sequenced sample: whole blood. The clonotype comes from an adult who was a healthcare worker with PCR-confirmed SARS-CoV-2 infection or an uninfected control (not recorded which). The CDR3 loop is CSVEATSSRLAGVGEQFF. The CDR3 DNA follows: TGCAGCGTTGAAGCGACCTCCTCTAGGCTAGCGGGAGTTGGTGAGCAGTTCTTC.